This TCR beta chain was obtained from a study of blood T cell repertoires in COVID-19. About the study: The samples span acute and convalescent COVID-19 from the United States, Italy and Spain. Nucleic acid was either cDNA or gDNA, and it came from T cells, B-cell-depleted T cells, or PBMCs.

Trimming removed 4 bases at V and 2 bases at J, with 11 bases between. The CDR3 covers 14 residues. The germline V gene encodes CDR1 SGDLS and CDR2 YYNGEE. Source study methods: It was from reference gene primer amplification that nucleated cell counts were estimated. Sequenced by immunoSEQ multiplex PCR; TCRdb stores in-frame clones only, minus some. The V and J calls and clone size are taken from that table; D and trimming were inferred from the DNA. The repertoire holds 150,000 to 200,000 clones, with roughly 93% as singletons. The sample consisted of peripheral blood. This TCR derives from a woman aged 60 to 75 with COVID-19, enrolled during active disease. The rearrangement links TRBV9 to TRBJ2-3; the D gene is possibly TRBD1 (5 bases). In DNA, the CDR3 is TGTGCCAGCAGCAAGACGACAGTCACAGATACGCAGTATTTT. Its protein product is CASSKTTVTDTQYF.